The 25 T cell receptor beta chains given below trace back to one sample, sequenced in a study of shared clonotypes between healthy human individuals. TCRdb's copy holds only in-frame clones and misses some; the assay was immunoSEQ multiplex PCR. The data show about 1.5 million clones, around 97% seen once. Material: naive CD4+ T cells sorted from blood. This sample's subset: CD45RA+ positively selected. The receptors come from a man under 40 in good health.

The gene calls are TRBV18 and TRBJ1-1; D unresolved. V was trimmed by 2 bases and J by 1 base, leaving 8 bases between them. Germline V CDR1 and CDR2: KGHSH, LQKENI. This CDR3 has 14 residues. CDR3 amino acids: CASSPVYPNTEAFF. CDR3 nucleotides: TGTGCCAGCTCACCAGTCTATCCGAACACTGAAGCTTTCTTT.

The chain couples TRBV30 to TRBJ2-7; D unresolved. Germline CDR1 reads GTSNPN; CDR2 reads SVGIG (reference sequence). The germline V and J ends were trimmed by 0 bases and 3 bases, with 12 bases remaining between them. The CDR3 contains 14 residues. CDR3 sequence (DNA): TGTGCCTGGAGTGTACACCGGGCCGACTACGAGCAGTACTTC. This encodes CAWSVHRADYEQYF. Complete variable domain (other parts from reference TRBV30 and TRBJ2-7): SQTIHQWPATLVQPVGSPLSLECTVEGTSNPNLYWYRQAAGRGLQLLFYSVGIGQISSEVPQNLSASRPQDRQFILSSKKLLLSDSGFYLCAWSVHRADYEQYFGPGTRLTVT.

This chain uses TRBV2 with TRBJ2-7; D remains ambiguous. The CDR3 is made up of 14 amino acids. Germline V CDR1 and CDR2: SNHLY, FYNNEI. V lost 7 bases, J lost 6 bases, and 19 bases lay in between. In DNA, the CDR3 is TGTGCCAGCACCGAAGCTGGGGTTTGGGGCGAGCAGTACTTC. This gives the protein CASTEAGVWGEQYF.

This chain links TRBV5-4 with TRBJ2-3, with 10 bases identical to TRBD1. V lost 3 bases and J lost 3; bases outside the gene matches: 4. Germline lookup yields CDR1 SGHNT and CDR2 YYREEE (reference sequence). The CDR3 is made up of 15 amino acids. CDR3 DNA sequence: TGTGCCAGCAGCTACCGGACAGGGGGAACAGATACGCAGTATTTT. Translating gives CASSYRTGGTDTQYF.

The CDR3 DNA reads as TGTGCCAGTAGTAGAGCGGGTGGAAGCGGACAGCCCCAGCATTTT. Protein: CASSRAGGSGQPQHF. V is TRBV19 and J is TRBJ1-5; D is unclear. In germline, CDR1 is LNHDA, CDR2 SQIVND (reference sequence). Deletions cut 4 bases from V and 7 bases from J, with 17 bases between. This CDR3 is 15 amino acids long.

The rearrangement joins TRBV19 to TRBJ1-3; D gene ambiguous. CDR1 LNHDA and CDR2 SQIVND come from the germline V gene (reference sequence). Trimming left V 3 bases short and J 4 bases short, with 13 bases between. The CDR3 runs to 15 residues. The CDR3 spells CASSIQMMRGNTIYF. CDR3 nucleotides: TGTGCCAGTAGTATCCAGATGATGAGGGGAAACACCATATATTTT.

This chain connects TRBV28 to TRBJ2-5; D uncertain. Germline CDR1 MDHEN, CDR2 SYDVKM. The CDR3 contains 11 residues. V gave up 6 bases and J gave up 0 bases, with 2 bases separating them. This CDR3 is CASRDQETQYF. The CDR3 DNA reads TGTGCCAGCAGGGACCAAGAGACCCAGTACTTC.

V is TRBV19 and J is TRBJ2-3; possibly TRBD1 for D (6 bases). V lost 4 bases and J lost 2, with 19 bases in between. This CDR3 is 17 amino acids long. Germline V gene lookup returns CDR1 LNHDA and CDR2 SQIVND (reference sequence). The CDR3 region has the DNA TGTGCCAGTAGTACTCCCAACCAGGGGCTTAACACAGATACGCAGTATTTT. Residues: CASSTPNQGLNTDTQYF.

The rearrangement uses TRBV18 and TRBJ2-7, with 8 bases fitting TRBD1. J gave up 6 bases and V 0 bases, and 7 bases lay outside the gene matches. Germline assignment: CDR1 KGHSH and CDR2 LQKENI. CDR3 length equals 15 residues. As DNA, the CDR3 is TGTGCCAGCTCACCACCCGCAGGGGGCCTGGGCGAGCAGTACTTC. Translating it yields CASSPPAGGLGEQYF. The full variable domain, its missing parts supplied by reference TRBV18 and TRBJ2-7, is NAGVMQNPRHLVRRRGQEARLRCSPMKGHSHVYWYRQLPEEGLKFMVYLQKENIIDESGMPKERFSAEFPKEGPSILRIQQVVRGDSAAYFCASSPPAGGLGEQYFGPGTRLTVT.

This clone occurred once. The chain combines TRBV14 with TRBJ1-2, with D maybe TRBD1 (6 bases). The germline CDR1 and CDR2 sequences are SGHDN and FVKESK. The CDR3 covers 13 residues. V lost 6 bases to trimming and J lost 0 bases, with 8 bases between them. The chain's CDR3 is CASRDRTNYGYTF. DNA for the CDR3: TGTGCCAGCAGAGACAGGACTAACTATGGCTACACCTTC. Drawing the rest from reference TRBV14 and TRBJ1-2, the complete variable domain is EAGVTQFPSHSVIEKGQTVTLRCDPISGHDNLYWYRRVMGKEIKFLLHFVKESKQDESGMPNNRFLAERTGGTYSTLKVQPAELEDSGVYFCASRDRTNYGYTFGSGTRLTVV.

The rearrangement joins TRBV6-5 to TRBJ2-1, with D perhaps TRBD1 (5 bases). CDR1 and CDR2 from the germline V gene are MNHEY and SVGAGI. CDR3 length equals 15 residues. V lost 7 bases to trimming and J lost 6 bases, with 19 bases between them. This CDR3 reads CASNRETESPNEQFF. CDR3 nucleotide sequence: TGTGCCAGCAATAGAGAGACAGAGTCCCCCAATGAGCAGTTCTTC.

This chain uses TRBV5-1 with TRBJ1-5; 7 nucleotides align to TRBD1. This CDR3 has 14 residues. CDR1 SGHRS and CDR2 YFSETQ come from the germline V gene. V dropped 0 bases and J dropped 7; count of bases not matched to a gene: 4. The CDR3 DNA follows: TGCGCCAGCAGCTTGGAAGGGGGCGGACAGCCCCAGCATTTT. Its protein product is CASSLEGGGQPQHF.

The chain links TRBV28 to TRBJ2-5, with TRBD2 as a possible D gene (6 bases). The CDR3 consists of 17 residues. Between the trimmed V and J ends, which lost 2 bases and 5 bases, there was a span of 21 bases. The V gene's germline CDR1 is MDHEN and CDR2 SYDVKM. In nucleotides, the CDR3 is TGTGCCAGCAGTTTACGGGGTTTAGCGGAGGGCAGGGAGACCCAGTACTTC. Translating it yields CASSLRGLAEGRETQYF.

The rearrangement joins TRBV19 to TRBJ2-2; D unresolved. V lost 6 bases and J 6 bases, leaving 11 bases between the germline ends. CDR3 length: 13 amino acids. Germline CDR1 and CDR2: LNHDA and SQIVND (reference sequence). DNA of the CDR3: TGTGCCAGTAGCAATCAAATTTCCGGGGAGCTGTTTTTT. Encoded protein: CASSNQISGELFF.

V and J are TRBV27 and TRBJ2-7, with TRBD2 matching 8 bases. Germline V gives CDR1 MNHEY, CDR2 SMNVEV (reference sequence). V lost 5 bases, J lost 7 bases, and 7 bases stayed unmatched. The CDR3 has 13 residues. The CDR3 DNA reads as TGTGCCAGCAGTCGGGGACTAGATAGGGAGCAGTACTTC. Its translation is CASSRGLDREQYF.

The chain carries TRBV18 and TRBJ1-2, with D possibly TRBD1 on 5 matching bases. The CDR3 consists of 18 residues. Trimming took 3 bases from V and 0 from J, leaving 20 bases between them. Germline V gives CDR1 KGHSH, CDR2 LQKENI. CDR3 DNA sequence: TGTGCCAGCTCACCGAAGACAGCACCTATTCAAACTAACTATGGCTACACCTTC. Protein: CASSPKTAPIQTNYGYTF.

The chain joins TRBV27 to TRBJ2-3, with D possibly matching TRBD2 (7 bases). The CDR3 runs 15 residues. Germline V gene data show CDR1 as MNHEY and CDR2 as SMNVEV (reference sequence). V gave up 5 bases and J gave up 6 bases, with 18 bases separating them. The CDR3 DNA reads TGTGCCAGCAGTCCCCGGACTAGGGGGTTGGATACGCAGTATTTT. As protein: CASSPRTRGLDTQYF.

The chain links TRBV6-6 to TRBJ2-3; maybe TRBD1 (6 bases). The CDR3 is 15 residues long. Trimming shortened V by 6 bases and J by 1 base, and 14 bases separated the two germline ends. The germline gives CDR1 MNHNY, CDR2 SVGAGI (reference sequence). CDR3 sequence reads: CASRIQGSGTDTQYF. The CDR3, as DNA: TGTGCCAGCAGAATACAGGGTTCGGGCACAGATACGCAGTATTTT.

This rearrangement joins TRBV7-2 to TRBJ2-1; a possible D gene is TRBD1 (5 bases). V was trimmed by 2 bases and J by 6 bases, leaving 8 bases between them. The CDR3 extends over 13 amino acids. CDR1 and CDR2 (germline): SGHTA, FQGNSA. The chain's CDR3 is CASSLLRGNEQFF. For the CDR3, the DNA is TGTGCCAGCAGCTTATTAAGGGGCAATGAGCAGTTCTTC.

V gene TRBV7-3 combines with J gene TRBJ2-5; D not certain. Per the germline V gene, CDR1 is SGHTA and CDR2 is FQGTGA. This CDR3 comprises 13 residues. Trimming removed 5 bases from V and 0 bases from J, with 7 bases in between. The CDR3 sequence: CASSIQYQETQYF. In DNA, the CDR3 is TGTGCCAGCAGCATACAGTACCAAGAGACCCAGTACTTC. Filled out from reference TRBV7-3 and TRBJ2-5, the complete variable domain reads GAGVSQTPSNKVTEKGKYVELRCDPISGHTALYWYRQSLGQGPEFLIYFQGTGAADDSGLPNDRFFAVRPEGSVSTLKIQRTERGDSAVYLCASSIQYQETQYFGPGTRLLVL.

The chain is built from TRBV9 and TRBJ2-1, with D perhaps TRBD2 (6 bases). V was shortened by 4 bases and J by 5 bases, with 19 bases between the two germline ends. Germline CDR1 reads SGDLS; CDR2 reads YYNGEE. The CDR3 loop spans 16 amino acids. In DNA form, the CDR3 reads TGTGCCAGCAGCTACTACCCCGGGGTAGCGGACAATGAGCAGTTCTTC. This sequence encodes CASSYYPGVADNEQFF.

The V gene is TRBV7-8, the J gene TRBJ2-1; 14 bases align to TRBD2. J was trimmed by 7 bases and V by 9 bases; bases with no gene match: 5. The CDR3 totals 14 residues. Germline-derived CDR1 and CDR2 are SGHVS and FQNEAQ. The CDR3, as DNA: TGTGCCAGTGGAAGGACTAGCGGGAGGAATGAGCAGTTCTTC. Translated, it gives CASGRTSGRNEQFF.

The chain recombines TRBV7-8 with TRBJ2-5; D is perhaps TRBD1 (5 bases). V was shortened by 3 bases and J by 2 bases, with 16 bases between the two germline ends. CDR1 SGHVS and CDR2 FQNEAQ come from the germline V gene. The CDR3 extends over 16 amino acids. The CDR3 is CASSFPVPGLQETQYF. DNA for the CDR3: TGTGCCAGCAGCTTCCCCGTTCCAGGGCTACAAGAGACCCAGTACTTC.

J is TRBJ2-5 and V is TRBV25-1; the D gene is possibly TRBD1 (6 bases). The germline V gene encodes CDR1 MGHDK and CDR2 SYGVNS. V lost 2 bases and J lost 2, with 18 bases in between. This CDR3 is 17 amino acids long. The CDR3 region has the DNA TGTGCCAGCAGTGAAACGGCTGGGAGAGGGGGACAAGAGACCCAGTACTTC. Its translation is CASSETAGRGGQETQYF.

Note on this clone: In the same sample, other DNA sequences code for this CDR3. The gene calls are TRBV14 and TRBJ2-3; TRBD1 matches 8 bases. The CDR3 totals 15 residues. Losses at the gene ends were 0 bases for V and 3 bases for J; bases not matched to a gene: 2. Germline CDR1 and CDR2: SGHDN and FVKESK. The CDR3, as DNA: TGTGCCAGCAGCCAAGAGCGGACAGGGACAGATACGCAGTATTTT. Encoded protein: CASSQERTGTDTQYF.